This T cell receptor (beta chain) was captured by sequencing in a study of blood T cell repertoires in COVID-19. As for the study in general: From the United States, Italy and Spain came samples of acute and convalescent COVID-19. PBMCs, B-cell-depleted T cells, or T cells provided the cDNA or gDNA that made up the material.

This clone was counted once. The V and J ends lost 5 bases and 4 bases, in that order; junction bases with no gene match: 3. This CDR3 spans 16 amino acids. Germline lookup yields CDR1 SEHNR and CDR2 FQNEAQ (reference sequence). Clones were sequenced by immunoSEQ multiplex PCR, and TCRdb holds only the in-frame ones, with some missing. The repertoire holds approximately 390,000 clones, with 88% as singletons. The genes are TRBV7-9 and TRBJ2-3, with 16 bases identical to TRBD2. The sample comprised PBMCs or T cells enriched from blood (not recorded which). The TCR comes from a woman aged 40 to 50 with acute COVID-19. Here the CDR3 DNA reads TGTGCCAGCAGCATGGGACTAGCGGGGGGGTCAGATACGCAGTATTTT. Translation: CASSMGLAGGSDTQYF.